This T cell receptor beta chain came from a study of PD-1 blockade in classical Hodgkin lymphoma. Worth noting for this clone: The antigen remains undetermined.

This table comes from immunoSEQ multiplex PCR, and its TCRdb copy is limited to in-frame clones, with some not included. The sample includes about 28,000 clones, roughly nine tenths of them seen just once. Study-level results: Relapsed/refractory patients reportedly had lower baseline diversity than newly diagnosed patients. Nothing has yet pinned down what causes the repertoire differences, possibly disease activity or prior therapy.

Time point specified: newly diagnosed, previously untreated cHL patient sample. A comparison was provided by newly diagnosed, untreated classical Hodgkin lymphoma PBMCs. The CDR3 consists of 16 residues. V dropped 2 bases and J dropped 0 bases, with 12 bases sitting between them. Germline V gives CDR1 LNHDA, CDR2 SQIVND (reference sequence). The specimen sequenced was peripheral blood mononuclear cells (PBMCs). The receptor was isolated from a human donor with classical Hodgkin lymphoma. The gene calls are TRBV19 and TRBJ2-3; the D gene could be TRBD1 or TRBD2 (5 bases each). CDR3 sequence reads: CASSIPGRSSTDTQYF. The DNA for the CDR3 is TGTGCCAGTAGTATACCGGGACGGTCTAGCACAGATACGCAGTATTTT.